The 24 T cell receptor beta chains below all came from one sample that was sequenced in a study of T cell changes during pregnancy in multiple sclerosis. Measured with immunoSEQ multiplex PCR; TCRdb has only the in-frame clones, and not every one. The data hold about 68,000 clones, with roughly nine tenths observed a single time. Here the sequenced sample was peripheral blood, taken in the second trimester of pregnancy. Every receptor here comes from a female donor with multiple sclerosis, enrolled in a pregnancy study.

J is TRBJ1-2 and V is TRBV9; 7 bases map to TRBD1. The CDR3 consists of 16 residues. CDR1 and CDR2 (germline): SGDLS, YYNGEE. V lost 3 bases to trimming and J lost 2 bases; unmatched junction nucleotides: 10. The CDR3 coding sequence is TGTGCCAGCAGCGCCCGGGACAGCCGAGGGAACTATGGCTACACCTTC. This codes for CASSARDSRGNYGYTF. The whole variable domain, filled in from reference TRBV9 and TRBJ1-2, reads DSGVTQTPKHLITATGQRVTLRCSPRSGDLSVYWYQQSLDQGLQFLIQYYNGEERAKGNILERFSAQQFPDLHSELNLSSLELGDSALYFCASSARDSRGNYGYTFGSGTRLTVV.

This clone was found a few times. This rearrangement joins TRBV6-5 to TRBJ1-1, with D perhaps TRBD1 (5 bases). This CDR3 has 14 residues. V was shortened by 5 bases and J by 5 bases, with 15 bases between the two germline ends. Germline V CDR1 and CDR2: MNHEY, SVGAGI. CDR3 in amino acids: CASSPRTKGTEAFF. The CDR3 DNA is TGTGCCAGCAGTCCCCGGACCAAGGGGACTGAAGCTTTCTTT.

V is TRBV29-1 and J is TRBJ2-5; TRBD1 is a possible D gene (5 bases). The assigned J gene may be wrong: the sequence end matches TRBJ2-7 better. The CDR3 runs to 11 residues. The germline V gene has CDR1 SQVTM and CDR2 ANQGSEA. This CDR3 reads CSAGNSDEQYF. In DNA, the CDR3 is TGCAGCGCAGGGAATTCAGACGAGCAGTACTTC.

The CDR3 DNA reads as TGTGCCAGCAGTTTATTTTCGTCCTCGGCCCAGCATTTT. It encodes CASSLFSSSAQHF. The chain recombines TRBV28 with TRBJ1-5; D uncertain. Germline loops: CDR1 MDHEN, CDR2 SYDVKM. V lost 1 base to trimming and J lost 11 bases, with 12 bases between them. This CDR3 is built from 13 residues.

The rearrangement uses TRBV2 and TRBJ1-4; 8 bases match TRBD1. This CDR3 has 13 amino acids. Germline assignment: CDR1 SNHLY and CDR2 FYNNEI. Trimming removed 3 bases from V and 8 bases from J; junction bases left unmatched: 2. The CDR3 loop reads CASSETGEEKLFF. The CDR3 coding sequence is TGTGCCAGCAGTGAGACAGGGGAGGAAAAACTGTTTTTT.

The J gene is TRBJ1-6, the V gene TRBV2, with TRBD1 identical over 7 bases. The length of the CDR3 is 15 residues. Germline lookup yields CDR1 SNHLY and CDR2 FYNNEI. V was pared by 6 bases and J by 4 bases, with 6 bases of the junction left unmatched. This chain's CDR3 is CASRAGTDYNSPLHF. As DNA, the CDR3 is TGTGCCAGCAGAGCAGGGACAGATTATAATTCACCCCTCCACTTT.

This clone came up once. This chain joins TRBV15 and TRBJ1-1; TRBD1 aligns across 10 bases. The V gene end was trimmed by 4 bases and the J gene end by 13 bases; junction bases not matched to a gene: 9. Looked up from germline, CDR1 is LNHNV and CDR2 is YYDKDF (reference sequence). The CDR3 length is 13 residues. The CDR3 reads CATSNRDRGEYFF. DNA for the CDR3: TGTGCCACCAGCAACCGGGACAGGGGCGAGTATTTCTTT.

The chain combines TRBV7-9 with TRBJ2-3; the match to TRBD2 covers 10 bases. Trimming at V came to 6 bases and at J to 2 bases, leaving 8 bases not matched to a gene. The CDR3 contains 16 residues. Germline V gene lookup returns CDR1 SEHNR and CDR2 FQNEAQ (reference sequence). The CDR3 region is CASRNPSGGATDTQYF. Here the CDR3 DNA reads TGTGCCAGCAGAAACCCGAGCGGGGGGGCCACAGATACGCAGTATTTT.

V usage is TRBV9 and J usage is TRBJ1-2; D is unresolved. Germline CDR1 and CDR2: SGDLS and YYNGEE. Trimming shortened V by 4 bases and J by 7 bases, and 20 bases separated the two germline ends. The CDR3 is 15 residues long. The CDR3 sequence is CASSHVESGRGGYTF. For the CDR3, the DNA is TGTGCCAGCAGCCACGTAGAATCGGGGAGAGGTGGCTACACCTTC.

The gene calls are TRBV7-3 and TRBJ2-7, with a possible D match to TRBD1 (6 bases). Germline V gives CDR1 SGHTA, CDR2 FQGTGA. The CDR3 has 14 residues. The germline V and J ends were trimmed by 2 bases and 2 bases, with 10 bases remaining between them. CDR3 coding DNA: TGTGCCAGCAGCTTAGGTGGGGGCACCTACGAGCAGTACTTC. It specifies CASSLGGGTYEQYF.

The chain recombines TRBV9 with TRBJ2-1; 8 positions match TRBD2. The J segment lost 7 bases and the V segment lost 0 bases, leaving 3 bases of the junction unmatched. This CDR3 spans 14 amino acids. CDR1 and CDR2 (germline): SGDLS, YYNGEE. This chain's CDR3 is CASSVGTSPNEQFF. The CDR3 nucleotides are TGTGCCAGCAGCGTAGGGACTAGCCCAAATGAGCAGTTCTTC.

This sequence joins TRBV12-5 and TRBJ1-6; D call uncertain. The CDR3 is 16 amino acids. V was pared by 5 bases and J by 3 bases, with 14 bases between. Germline V gives CDR1 LGHNT, CDR2 FRNRAP. CDR3 nucleotide sequence: TGTGCTAGTGGTGCCCCGTCGGGGTTCTATAATTCACCCCTCCACTTT. It is translated as CASGAPSGFYNSPLHF.

The CDR3: CASSLNLDSLEQYF. The CDR3, as DNA: TGCGCCAGCAGCTTGAACCTCGACAGCCTTGAGCAGTACTTC. J is TRBJ2-5 and V is TRBV5-1; possibly TRBD1 for D (5 bases). Germline lookup yields CDR1 SGHRS and CDR2 YFSETQ. There are 14 residues in the CDR3. V lost 1 base and J lost 11, with 18 bases in between.

The chain combines TRBV20-1 with TRBJ1-1; no clear D. CDR3 length: 11 amino acids. With 3 bases removed from V and 7 bases from J, the gap between germline ends came to 9 bases. The germline gives CDR1 DFQATT, CDR2 SNEGSKA (reference sequence). The CDR3 region is CSARYKIEAFF. The CDR3 region has the DNA TGCAGTGCTAGGTACAAGATTGAAGCTTTCTTT.

The chain is built from TRBV18 and TRBJ1-6; TRBD1 aligns across 10 bases. Germline CDR1 is KGHSH and CDR2 is LQKENI. J was trimmed by 10 bases and V by 6 bases; bases with no gene match: 9. There are 15 residues in the CDR3. This CDR3 reads CASSQDRGSGSPLHF. The CDR3 DNA reads as TGTGCCAGCTCTCAGGACAGGGGGTCGGGGTCACCCCTCCACTTT.

The genes are TRBV29-1 and TRBJ2-7, with 7 positions matching TRBD2. Germline CDR1 reads SQVTM; CDR2 reads ANQGSEA. This CDR3 has 10 residues. V trimming: 6 bases; J trimming: 4 bases; junction bases outside the gene matches: 0. In DNA, the CDR3 is TGCAGCGTGGGGGGGTACGAGCAGTACTTC. The encoded protein is CSVGGYEQYF.

V gene TRBV9 combines with J gene TRBJ2-7, with D possibly TRBD1 on 5 matching bases. CDR3 size: 13 residues. The V end lost 0 bases, the J end lost 2 bases, and 6 bases lay between the germline ends. CDR1 is SGDLS and CDR2 is YYNGEE in the germline V gene. This CDR3 reads CASSVEGTYEQYF. The CDR3 nucleotides are TGTGCCAGCAGCGTAGAGGGGACCTACGAGCAGTACTTC. Full variable domain (missing parts from reference TRBV9 and TRBJ2-7): DSGVTQTPKHLITATGQRVTLRCSPRSGDLSVYWYQQSLDQGLQFLIQYYNGEERAKGNILERFSAQQFPDLHSELNLSSLELGDSALYFCASSVEGTYEQYFGPGTRLTVT.

The rearrangement uses TRBV15 and TRBJ2-7; perhaps TRBD1 as D (6 bases). Germline CDR1 is LNHNV and CDR2 is YYDKDF (reference sequence). V lost 8 bases, J lost 2 bases, and 22 bases lay in between. This CDR3 is built from 16 residues. CDR3 sequence (DNA): TGTGCCACCGCCTCATACACAGGGATCGGGGCCTACGAGCAGTACTTC. This gives the protein CATASYTGIGAYEQYF.

This clone was observed once. The chain joins TRBV7-3 to TRBJ2-1, with D maybe TRBD2 (5 bases). The CDR3 contains 14 residues. Trimming stripped 6 bases from V and 0 bases from J, with 9 bases between. Germline lookup yields CDR1 SGHTA and CDR2 FQGTGA. CDR3 coding DNA: TGTGCCAGCAGTCAAAGCGGCTCCTACAATGAGCAGTTCTTC. Translated, it gives CASSQSGSYNEQFF.

This chain links TRBV18 with TRBJ2-3; TRBD1 aligns across 9 bases. This CDR3 is 15 amino acids long. V trimming: 2 bases; J trimming: 1 base; junction bases outside the gene matches: 1. Per the germline V gene, CDR1 is KGHSH and CDR2 is LQKENI. This CDR3 reads CASSPRTGGTDTQYF. The CDR3 DNA reads as TGTGCCAGCTCACCAAGGACAGGGGGCACAGATACGCAGTATTTT. Full variable domain (outside the CDR3, taken from reference TRBV18 and TRBJ2-3): NAGVMQNPRHLVRRRGQEARLRCSPMKGHSHVYWYRQLPEEGLKFMVYLQKENIIDESGMPKERFSAEFPKEGPSILRIQQVVRGDSAAYFCASSPRTGGTDTQYFGPGTRLTVL.

This chain links TRBV27 with TRBJ2-5; 10 bases match TRBD1. V lost 4 bases to trimming and J lost 5 bases; unmatched junction nucleotides: 4. The CDR3 spans 14 residues. The germline CDR1 and CDR2 sequences are MNHEY and SMNVEV (reference sequence). The DNA for the CDR3 is TGTGCCAGCAGTTCGGGACAGGGGATGGAGACCCAGTACTTC. This gives the protein CASSSGQGMETQYF.

This clone appeared a single time. This chain uses TRBV2 with TRBJ1-2; TRBD1 is a possible D gene (5 bases). The CDR3 is 17 residues long. V shed 6 bases and J shed 6 bases, with 26 bases lying between them. CDR1 is SNHLY and CDR2 is FYNNEI in the germline V gene. The CDR3 sequence: CASSITQGNSAFDGYTF. CDR3 bases: TGTGCCAGCAGCATCACCCAGGGTAACAGCGCTTTTGATGGCTACACCTTC.

The genes are TRBV14 and TRBJ1-1; D is possibly TRBD1 (6 bases). V lost 7 bases to trimming and J lost 4 bases, with 13 bases between them. The CDR3 is 13 amino acids. CDR1 and CDR2 (germline): SGHDN, FVKESK. CDR3 coding DNA: TGTGCCAGCACCTACTCAGGGGTCACTGAAGCTTTCTTT. Translating gives CASTYSGVTEAFF.

The V and J genes are TRBV11-2 and TRBJ1-1, with 8 bases aligning to TRBD1. Germline CDR1 reads SGHAT; CDR2 reads FQNNGV. CDR3 length equals 14 residues. Germline trimming cut 2 bases from V and 4 bases from J; bases unmatched to any gene: 3. For the CDR3, the DNA is TGTGCCAGCAGCTTACCAGGGGGCTTCACTGAAGCTTTCTTT. This encodes CASSLPGGFTEAFF.